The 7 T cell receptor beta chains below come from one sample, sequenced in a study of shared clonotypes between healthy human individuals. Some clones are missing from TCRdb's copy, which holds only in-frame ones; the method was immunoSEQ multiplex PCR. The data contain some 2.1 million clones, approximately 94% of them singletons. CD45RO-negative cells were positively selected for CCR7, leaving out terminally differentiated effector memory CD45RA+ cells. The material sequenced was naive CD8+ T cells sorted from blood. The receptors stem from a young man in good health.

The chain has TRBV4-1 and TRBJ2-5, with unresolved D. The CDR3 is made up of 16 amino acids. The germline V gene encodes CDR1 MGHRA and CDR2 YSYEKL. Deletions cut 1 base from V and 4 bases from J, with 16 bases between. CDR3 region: CASSQGLKIDVETQYF. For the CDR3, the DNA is TGCGCCAGCAGCCAAGGGCTCAAAATCGACGTAGAGACCCAGTACTTC.

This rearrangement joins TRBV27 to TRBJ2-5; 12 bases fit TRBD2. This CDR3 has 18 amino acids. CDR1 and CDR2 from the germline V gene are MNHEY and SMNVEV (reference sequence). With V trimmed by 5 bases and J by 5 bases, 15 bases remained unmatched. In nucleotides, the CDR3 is TGTGCCAGCAGTCTAGGACTAGCGGGATATCCCCGAGCCGAGACCCAGTACTTC. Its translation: CASSLGLAGYPRAETQYF.

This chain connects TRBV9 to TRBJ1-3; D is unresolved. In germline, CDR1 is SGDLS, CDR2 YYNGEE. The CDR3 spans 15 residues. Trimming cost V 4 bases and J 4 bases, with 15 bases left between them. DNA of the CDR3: TGTGCCAGCAGCAAGGCCGGGAATGTAGGAAACACCATATATTTT. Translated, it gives CASSKAGNVGNTIYF.

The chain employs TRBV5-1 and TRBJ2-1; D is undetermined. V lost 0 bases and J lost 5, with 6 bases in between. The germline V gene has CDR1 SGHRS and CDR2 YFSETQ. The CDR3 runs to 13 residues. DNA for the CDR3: TGCGCCAGCAGCTTGGTTGGGAACAATGAGCAGTTCTTC. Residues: CASSLVGNNEQFF.

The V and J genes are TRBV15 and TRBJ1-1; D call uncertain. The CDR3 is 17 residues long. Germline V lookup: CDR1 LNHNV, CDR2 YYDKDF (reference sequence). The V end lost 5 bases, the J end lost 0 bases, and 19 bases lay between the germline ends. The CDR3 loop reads CATSPDGRYGLNTEAFF. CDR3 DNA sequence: TGTGCCACCAGCCCAGACGGGCGTTACGGGCTGAACACTGAAGCTTTCTTT. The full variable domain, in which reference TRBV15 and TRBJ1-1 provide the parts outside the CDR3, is DAMVIQNPRYQVTQFGKPVTLSCSQTLNHNVMYWYQQKSSQAPKLLFHYYDKDFNNEADTPDNFQSRRPNTSFCFLDIRSPGLGDTAMYLCATSPDGRYGLNTEAFFGQGTRLTVV.

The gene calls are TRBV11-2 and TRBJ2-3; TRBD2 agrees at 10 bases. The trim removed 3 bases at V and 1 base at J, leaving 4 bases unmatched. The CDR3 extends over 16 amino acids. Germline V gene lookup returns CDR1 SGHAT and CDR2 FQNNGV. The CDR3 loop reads CASSFAGTSGTDTQYF. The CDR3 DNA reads TGTGCCAGCAGCTTCGCCGGGACTAGCGGCACAGATACGCAGTATTTT.

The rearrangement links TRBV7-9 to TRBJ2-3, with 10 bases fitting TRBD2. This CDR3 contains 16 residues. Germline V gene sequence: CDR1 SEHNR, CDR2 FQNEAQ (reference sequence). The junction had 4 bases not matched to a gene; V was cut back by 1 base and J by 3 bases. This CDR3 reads CASSLVTSGITDTQYF. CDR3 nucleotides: TGTGCCAGCAGCTTAGTTACTAGCGGGATAACAGATACGCAGTATTTT.